The rows below give T cell receptor beta chains drawn from one sample of a study of shared clonotypes between healthy human individuals. The repertoire was sequenced with immunoSEQ multiplex PCR; TCRdb's copy has only in-frame clones and lacks some. Of more than 500,000 clones in the sample, 90% to 96% were seen once. Sequenced sample: naive CD4+ T cells sorted from blood. Source of these receptors: a woman aged 25 to 39 in good health. The CDR3 runs from the conserved cysteine through the conserved F or W. Each record gives: V gene, D gene, J gene, clone size, CDR3 DNA, CDR3 protein. D genes are given only for firm matches. A clone size is listed for some rows: how often the clone was seen (once, few, many), or a class if it is expanded.

>TRBV7-8|.|TRBJ1-1|.
TGTGCCAGCAGCTTTAGTGGGCAGTACACTGAAGCTTTCTTT
CASSFSGQYTEAFF
>TRBV18|TRBD2|TRBJ2-1|.
TGTGCCAGCTCACCATCCAGCGGGAGGGCGGCGGATGAGCAGTTCTTC
CASSPSSGRAADEQFF
>TRBV28|.|TRBJ2-7|.
TGTGCCAGCAGTTTCCCCGAACAGTCGGCCGAGCAGTACTTC
CASSFPEQSAEQYF
>TRBV6-5|TRBD1|TRBJ1-1|.
TGTGCCAGCAGTTACGACTCGACAGGGTTGAACACTGAAGCTTTCTTT
CASSYDSTGLNTEAFF
>TRBV30|.|TRBJ1-5|.
TGTGCCTGGAGTGCCGCCAGGGGCGAAGGCAACAATCAGCCCCAGCATTTT
CAWSAARGEGNNQPQHF
>TRBV5-4|TRBD1|TRBJ1-2|once
TGTGCCAGCAGCTTGGCCGTACAGACAGGGGGCGCGACTGGCTACACCTTC
CASSLAVQTGGATGYTF
>TRBV19|TRBD2|TRBJ2-3|.
TGTGCCAGTAGACCACTAGCGGGAGGAACAGATACGCAGTATTTT
CASRPLAGGTDTQYF
>TRBV28|.|TRBJ1-2|.
TGTGCCAGCAGTTTATTCCACAAATTCTATGGCTACACCTTC
CASSLFHKFYGYTF
>TRBV4-2|.|TRBJ2-3|.
TGTGCCAGCAGCCAGGCCAGCGGGTTCCTCACAGATACGCAGTATTTT
CASSQASGFLTDTQYF
>TRBV6-1|.|TRBJ2-1|.
TGTGCCAGCAGTGAAACGGGAGCGCTAACCTACAATGAGCAGTTCTTC
CASSETGALTYNEQFF
>TRBV28|TRBD1|TRBJ1-1|.
TGTGCCAGCAGTAACCTGGGACAGGGGGCGAACACTGAAGCTTTCTTT
CASSNLGQGANTEAFF
>TRBV28|TRBD2|TRBJ2-4|once
TGTGCCAGCAGCCAGGGCACTAGCGGTAAAAACATTCAGTACTTC
CASSQGTSGKNIQYF
>TRBV5-1|.|TRBJ2-7|.
TGCGCCAGCACTGACAGAGCGGACGGACCCTACGAGCAGTACTTC
CASTDRADGPYEQYF
>TRBV27|.|TRBJ2-1|.
TGTGCCAGCAGCAGAGGCGGCGGTGAGCAGTTCTTC
CASSRGGGEQFF
>TRBV7-9|TRBD2|TRBJ2-7|.
TGTGCCAGCAGCTTTCTAGCGGGACCCTACGAGCAGTACTTC
CASSFLAGPYEQYF
>TRBV5-8|.|TRBJ1-5|.
TGTGCCAGCAGCCATTCACGTGCTCCAGGGAGCAATCAGCCCCAGCATTTT
CASSHSRAPGSNQPQHF
>TRBV5-5|.|TRBJ1-5|.
TGTGCCAGCAGCCAGGACACCAATCAGCCCCAGCATTTT
CASSQDTNQPQHF
>TRBV21-1|.|TRBJ2-7|.
TGTGCCAGCAGCAAGGGGACGGCCCGCGACGAGCAGTACTTC
CASSKGTARDEQYF
>TRBV11-2|TRBD2|TRBJ2-5|.
TGTGCCAGCAGCTTAGATAGGGGAGTAGCGGGCATCGAGACCCAGTACTTC
CASSLDRGVAGIETQYF
>TRBV5-1|.|TRBJ2-3|.
TGCGCCAGCAGCTTCGCAGATACGCAGTATTTT
CASSFADTQYF
>TRBV7-9|TRBD2|TRBJ2-7|.
TGTGCCAGCAGCCCGGGACTATACGAGCAGTACTTC
CASSPGLYEQYF
>TRBV30|TRBD1|TRBJ1-4|.
TGTGCCTGGATCGGGACAGGGACAGAGGCAATGTTTTTT
CAWIGTGTEAMFF
>TRBV30|TRBD2|TRBJ2-3|.
TGTGCCTGGAGTGTAACTCGTAGCGGGAGTCGTATGGATACGCAGTATTTT
CAWSVTRSGSRMDTQYF
>TRBV11-3|TRBD1|TRBJ2-7|.
TGTGCCAGCATGACCGGGACAGCGTTCTACGAGCAGTACTTC
CASMTGTAFYEQYF
>TRBV28|.|TRBJ1-5|.
TGTGCCAGCAGGCAGGGCGGCAGCAATCAGCCCCAGCATTTT
CASRQGGSNQPQHF
>TRBV14|.|TRBJ2-7|.
TGTGCCAGCAGAGGGGGGAGCTACGAGCAGTACTTC
CASRGGSYEQYF
>TRBV18|.|TRBJ2-7|.
TGTGCCAGCTCACCATCAGGGGCTAGCGAGCAGTACTTC
CASSPSGASEQYF
>TRBV19|.|TRBJ1-3|.
TGTGCCACGGCGGGGACGGTGGCCCCAGGAAACACCATATATTTT
CATAGTVAPGNTIYF
>TRBV5-6|.|TRBJ2-5|.
TGTGCCAGCAGCTCCTACGGGACGGGTAATGAGACCCAGTACTTC
CASSSYGTGNETQYF
>TRBV6-1|.|TRBJ1-1|.
TGTGCCAGCAGTGGACGGATGAACACTGAAGCTTTCTTT
CASSGRMNTEAFF
>TRBV7-6|TRBD1|TRBJ2-7|.
TGTGCCAGCAGCCCTAGGGGGCAGGGCGATAGCTCCTACGAGCAGTACTTC
CASSPRGQGDSSYEQYF
>TRBV28|.|TRBJ1-1|.
TGTGCCAGCAGTTTTAAAGCCGGGGGGCTAGACACTGAAGCTTTCTTT
CASSFKAGGLDTEAFF
>TRBV7-9|TRBD1|TRBJ2-1|.
TGTGCCAGCAGCTTAGTCGGGACAGGGAACAATGAGCAGTTCTTC
CASSLVGTGNNEQFF
>TRBV5-5|TRBD1|TRBJ1-5|.
TGTGCCAGCAGCCTCGGGGCAGGGGGCCGTAGGAGCAATCAGCCCCAGCATTTT
CASSLGAGGRRSNQPQHF
>TRBV7-9|.|TRBJ2-5|.
TGTGCCAGCAGCCCTGGGGGGGGCGGAAAAGAGACCCAGTACTTC
CASSPGGGGKETQYF